This T cell receptor beta chain emerged from a study of CD8 T cells in ankylosing spondylitis. Study-wide points: It was reported that disease-linked clones were significantly enriched in matched ankylosing spondylitis synovial fluid.

This clonotype was observed at least ten times. The antigen is unknown. TCRdb redid the calling of the 5' RACE reads with MiXCR, one entry per CDR3 protein. The table shows a few hundred thousand distinct CDR3 sequences, with more than 15% occurring only once. CDR3 length equals 11 residues. The germline CDR1 and CDR2 sequences are SGHRS and YFSETQ. V was clipped by 6 bases and J by 3 bases, with 7 bases between them. The specimen sequenced was blood, either unsorted or a sorted T cell fraction (not recorded which). The chain links TRBV5-1 to TRBJ2-7; TRBD1 is a possible D gene (5 bases). The clonotype was recovered from a male donor with ankylosing spondylitis or in good health (not recorded which). The CDR3 loop reads CASNQGYEQYF. CDR3 bases: TGCGCCAGCAATCAGGGCTACGAGCAGTACTTC.